This TCR beta chain was sequenced for a study of blood T cell repertoires in COVID-19. About the study: Some COVID-19 samples were acute and others convalescent; all came from the United States, Italy and Spain. From T cells, B-cell-depleted T cells, or PBMCs came the material, which was cDNA or gDNA.

The CDR3 spans 15 residues. Trimming pared 3 bases from V and 7 bases from J, leaving 16 bases between. Germline-derived CDR1 and CDR2 are LNHDA and SQIVND (reference sequence). Enrolled during active infection, Seattle patients were then followed longitudinally. Original methodology: Amplified reference gene primers provided the basis for estimating nucleated cell counts. The protocol was immunoSEQ multiplex PCR, while the TCRdb copy is restricted to in-frame clones and leaves out a portion. For V, J and clone size, that table is used; D and trimming come from the DNA. The profile shows almost 90,000 clones, 90% of them singletons.

The sample was peripheral blood. The chain links TRBV19 to TRBJ1-5; D might be TRBD1 (5 bases). The TCR originated in a young man with COVID-19, enrolled during active disease. In DNA form, the CDR3 reads TGTGCCAGTAGTATTAGCAGGGTCAGCAGCCAGCCCCAGCATTTT. Translating it yields CASSISRVSSQPQHF.